This T cell receptor (beta chain) was sequenced in a study of blood T cell repertoires in COVID-19 (dated by TCRdb to 2018 to 2021). With respect to the entire study: Samples from collaborators originated in the United States, Italy and Spain and spanned both the acute and convalescent phases of COVID-19. The material from the prospective study consisted of cDNA or gDNA derived from T cells, B-cell-depleted T cells, or PBMCs. The dataset comprised deeply sampled blood TCRbeta repertoires from subjects exposed to, actively infected with, or recovered from COVID-19. The repertoires were made available in a free public database intended to serve as a resource for research on the immune response to SARS-CoV-2. Samples were obtained from the ongoing ImmuneRACE study (first 160 participants) and from some 1,200 subjects provided by 6 global collaborators. Sample metadata almost always included a de-identified subject ID, COVID-19 status, age in years and sex. Where available, HLA class I and class II types were obtained from metadata supplied by the sample provider rather than from assay-based typing.

From cysteine to phenylalanine, the CDR3 is 14 amino acids long. Just CDR3 DNA is preserved here, 42 bases in frame from base 1. Clipping removes 2 bases from V and 1 base from J, with 0 as the unmatched junction base count. CDR1 and CDR2, looked up from the germline V gene, are MRHNA and SNTAGT. TCRbeta CDR3 regions were amplified from genomic DNA using the immunoSEQ Assay, a bias-controlled multiplex PCR. Under the source paper's analysis protocol: Nucleated cell counts per sample were estimated from amplification of reference gene primers within the assay. To quantify the absolute abundance of each unique TCRbeta CDR3 rearrangement, sequence reads were collapsed and filtered. Productive Simpson clonality was computed per sample as the square root of Simpson's diversity index over productive rearrangements. TCRdb retrieved this table from immuneACCESS and kept in-frame rearrangements only. Not all clones are present; in checked studies, unresolved V genes account for under half, and no reason is known for the remainder. Clone size and V and J calls were adopted from that table, with D and trimming inferred from the DNA. The sample yields a few hundred thousand clones; approximately 83% were counted once. Less than 2.5% of the sample comes from the top ten.

Of note for this clone: The antigen it recognizes is unknown. Base qualities are missing; no much larger clone stands one base away.

Samples from volunteer blood donors who had recovered from COVID-19 were contributed by a second Seattle source. Each collaborating institution followed its own protocols to collect whole blood in K2EDTA tubes. Collaborator samples were shipped for TCRbeta analysis as frozen whole blood, isolated PBMCs, or DNA extracted from either sample type. Paper-wide results and their limitations: How much clinical and demographic metadata was included differed by source and by participant, and the metadata was provided uncurated.

Sequencing used peripheral blood. The V and J segments used are TRBV6-4 and TRBJ2-3; TRBD1 matches 7 bases in the middle. The receptor was derived from a young woman who had recovered from COVID-19. The CDR3 amino acid sequence is: CASSDGTGTDTQYF. The bases are TGTGCCAGCAGTGACGGGACAGGCACAGATACGCAGTATTTT.